One and the same sample provided the 8 T cell receptor beta chains below, sequenced in a study of OX40 agonist ivuxolimab in advanced cancers. Generated by immunoSEQ multiplex PCR, the TCRdb table keeps only in-frame clones and is missing some. The sample lists roughly 100,000 clones, around 91% occurring once. This sample comprised CD4+ or CD8+ T cells sorted from blood, obtained in a trial of the OX40 agonist ivuxolimab. All receptors come from an adult with an advanced solid tumor such as melanoma, head and neck, liver or kidney cancer.

The chain uses TRBV19 and TRBJ1-2, with D unresolved. The germline V gene has CDR1 LNHDA and CDR2 SQIVND (reference sequence). CDR3 length equals 13 residues. V lost 5 bases and J 2 bases, leaving 9 bases between the germline ends. The CDR3 here is CASSLDPNYGYTF. The CDR3 bases are TGTGCCAGTAGTCTTGACCCCAACTATGGCTACACCTTC.

The chain couples TRBV18 to TRBJ1-5; no reliable D call. The CDR3 runs 14 residues. V was cut by 2 bases and J by 3 bases, with 8 bases left in between. Germline CDR1 and CDR2: KGHSH and LQKENI. For the CDR3, the DNA is TGTGCCAGCTCACCATTACAAGACAATCAGCCCCAGCATTTT. Translating it yields CASSPLQDNQPQHF.

The chain joins TRBV11-2 to TRBJ1-1; D might be TRBD1 (6 bases). Trimming pared 6 bases from V and 4 bases from J, leaving 12 bases between. CDR1 is SGHAT and CDR2 is FQNNGV in the germline V gene. There are 13 residues in the CDR3. The CDR3 sequence: CASSQGRGTEAFF. The CDR3 region has the DNA TGTGCCAGCAGTCAGGGGCGGGGCACTGAAGCTTTCTTT.

The rearrangement links TRBV7-2 to TRBJ2-1, with 10 bases identical to TRBD2. The ends lost 2 bases at V and 8 bases at J; junction bases unmatched: 6. CDR1 is SGHTA and CDR2 is FQGNSA in the germline V gene. The CDR3 extends over 15 amino acids. This CDR3 reads CASSLLAGDIDEQFF. The DNA of the CDR3 is TGTGCCAGCAGCTTACTAGCGGGAGATATCGATGAGCAGTTCTTC.

This clone was seen a handful of times. The rearrangement links TRBV29-1 to TRBJ1-4; no definite D call. V was clipped by 0 bases and J by 6 bases, with 11 bases between them. CDR1 and CDR2 from the germline V gene are SQVTM and ANQGSEA. The CDR3 sequence is 14 residues long. The CDR3, as DNA: TGCAGCGTTGAAGACGTAGGGTGGGATGAAAAACTGTTTTTT. It encodes CSVEDVGWDEKLFF.

The rearrangement joins TRBV7-2 to TRBJ2-3; the D gene is possibly TRBD1 (8 bases). The CDR3 is 15 amino acids. Germline V CDR1 and CDR2: SGHTA, FQGNSA. Trimming removed 1 base at V and 4 bases at J, with 12 bases between. CDR3 DNA: TGTGCCAGCAGCTTAGGACAGGGGAGGGCAGATACGCAGTATTTT. This codes for CASSLGQGRADTQYF.

The chain links TRBV5-1 to TRBJ2-1; 12 positions agree with TRBD2. V shed 1 base, J shed 7 bases, and the junction held 0 bases outside the gene matches. This CDR3 comprises 14 residues. Per the germline V gene, CDR1 is SGHRS and CDR2 is YFSETQ. The CDR3 is CASSLTSGRNEQFF. The CDR3 coding sequence is TGCGCCAGCAGCTTGACTAGCGGGAGGAATGAGCAGTTCTTC. Full variable domain (missing parts from reference TRBV5-1 and TRBJ2-1): KAGVTQTPRYLIKTRGQQVTLSCSPISGHRSVSWYQQTPGQGLQFLFEYFSETQRNKGNFPGRFSGRQFSNSRSEMNVSTLELGDSALYLCASSLTSGRNEQFFGPGTRLTVL.

The V and J genes are TRBV7-3 and TRBJ2-1; possible D gene TRBD2, 5 bases. Trimming shortened V by 1 base and J by 9 bases, and 13 bases separated the two germline ends. Per germline, CDR1 SGHTA and CDR2 FQGTGA. This CDR3 comprises 14 residues. CDR3 bases: TGTGCCAGCAGCTTAAGGCTAGCAGCGATTGAGCAGTTCTTC. Protein sequence: CASSLRLAAIEQFF.